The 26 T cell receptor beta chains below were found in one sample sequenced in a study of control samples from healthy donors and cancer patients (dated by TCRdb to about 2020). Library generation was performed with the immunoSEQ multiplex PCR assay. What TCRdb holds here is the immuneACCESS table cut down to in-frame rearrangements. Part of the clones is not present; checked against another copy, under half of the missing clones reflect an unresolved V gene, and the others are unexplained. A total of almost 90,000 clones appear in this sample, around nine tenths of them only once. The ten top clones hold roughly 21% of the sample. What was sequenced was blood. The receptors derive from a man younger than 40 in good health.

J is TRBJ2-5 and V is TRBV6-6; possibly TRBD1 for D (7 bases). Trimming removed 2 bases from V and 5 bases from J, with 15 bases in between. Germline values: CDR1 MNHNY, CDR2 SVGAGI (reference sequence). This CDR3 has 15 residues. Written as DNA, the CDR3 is TGTGCCAGCAGTTACGGAGGAGGGGGCTCGGAGACCCAGTACTTC. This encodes CASSYGGGGSETQYF.

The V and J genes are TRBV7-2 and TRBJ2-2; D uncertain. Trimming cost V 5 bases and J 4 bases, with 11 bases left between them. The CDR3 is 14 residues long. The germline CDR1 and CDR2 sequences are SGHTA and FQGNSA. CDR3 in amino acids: CASSNRHSTGELFF. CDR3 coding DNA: TGTGCCAGCAGCAACAGACACTCCACCGGGGAGCTGTTTTTT.

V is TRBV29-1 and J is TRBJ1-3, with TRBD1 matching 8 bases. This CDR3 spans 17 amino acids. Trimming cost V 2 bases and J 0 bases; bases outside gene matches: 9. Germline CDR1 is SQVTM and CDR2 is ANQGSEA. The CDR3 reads CSVESRGPHSSGNTIYF. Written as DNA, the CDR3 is TGCAGCGTTGAATCCAGGGGGCCCCATTCCTCTGGAAACACCATATATTTT. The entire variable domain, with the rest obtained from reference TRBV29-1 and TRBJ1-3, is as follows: SAVISQKPSRDICQRGTSLTIQCQVDSQVTMMFWYRQQPGQSLTLIATANQGSEATYESGFVIDKFPISRPNLTFSTLTVSNMSPEDSSIYLCSVESRGPHSSGNTIYFGEGSWLTVV.

CDR3 residues: CASSYCTSRDQETQYF. The CDR3 bases are TGTGCCAGCAGTTACTGCACTAGCCGGGACCAAGAGACCCAGTACTTC. The chain joins TRBV6-5 to TRBJ2-5; the D gene is possibly TRBD2 (6 bases). Germline V gene data show CDR1 as MNHEY and CDR2 as SVGAGI. The V gene lost 1 base and the J gene lost 0 bases, with 12 bases spanning the gap. CDR3 length: 16 amino acids.

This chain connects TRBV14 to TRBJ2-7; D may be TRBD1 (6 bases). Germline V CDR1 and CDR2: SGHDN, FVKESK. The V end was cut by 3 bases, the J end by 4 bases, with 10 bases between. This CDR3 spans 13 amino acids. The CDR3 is CASSQGHFYEQYV. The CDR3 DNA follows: TGTGCCAGCAGCCAGGGACACTTTTACGAGCAGTACGTC.

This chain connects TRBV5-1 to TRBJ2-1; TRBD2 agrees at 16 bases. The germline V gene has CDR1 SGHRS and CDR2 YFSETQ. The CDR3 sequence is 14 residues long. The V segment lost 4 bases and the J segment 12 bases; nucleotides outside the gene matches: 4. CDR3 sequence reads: CASSLGLAGGWQFF. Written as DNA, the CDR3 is TGCGCCAGCAGCCTGGGACTAGCGGGGGGGTGGCAGTTCTTC.

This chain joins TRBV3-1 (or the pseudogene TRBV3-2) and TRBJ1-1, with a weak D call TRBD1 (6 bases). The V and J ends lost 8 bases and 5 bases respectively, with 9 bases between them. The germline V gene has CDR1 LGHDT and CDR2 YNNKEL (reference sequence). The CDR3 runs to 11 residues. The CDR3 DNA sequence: TGTGCCAGCGGGGGCAGGACTGAAGCTTTCTTT. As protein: CASGGRTEAFF.

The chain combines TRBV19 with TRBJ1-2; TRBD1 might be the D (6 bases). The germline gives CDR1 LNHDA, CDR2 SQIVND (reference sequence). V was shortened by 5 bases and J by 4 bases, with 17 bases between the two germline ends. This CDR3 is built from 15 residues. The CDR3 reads CASSSIQGTIYGYTF. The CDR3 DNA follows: TGTGCCAGTAGTTCAATACAGGGTACAATCTATGGCTACACCTTC. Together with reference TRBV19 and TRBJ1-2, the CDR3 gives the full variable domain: DGGITQSPKYLFRKEGQNVTLSCEQNLNHDAMYWYRQDPGQGLRLIYYSQIVNDFQKGDIAEGYSVSREKKESFPLTVTSAQKNPTAFYLCASSSIQGTIYGYTFGSGTRLTVV.

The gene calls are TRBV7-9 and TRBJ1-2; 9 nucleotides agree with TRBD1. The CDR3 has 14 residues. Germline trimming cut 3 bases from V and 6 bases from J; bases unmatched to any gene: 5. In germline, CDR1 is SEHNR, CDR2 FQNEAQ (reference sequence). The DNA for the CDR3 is TGTGCCAGCAGCTTGTCGGACAGGGGAAATGGCTACACCTTC. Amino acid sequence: CASSLSDRGNGYTF.

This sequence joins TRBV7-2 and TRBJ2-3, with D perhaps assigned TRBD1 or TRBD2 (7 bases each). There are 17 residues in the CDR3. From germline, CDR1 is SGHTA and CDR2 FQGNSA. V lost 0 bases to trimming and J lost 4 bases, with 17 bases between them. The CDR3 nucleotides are TGTGCCAGCAGCTTAGCTTCAGGGGGGGGGCAATCAGATACGCAGTATTTT. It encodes CASSLASGGGQSDTQYF. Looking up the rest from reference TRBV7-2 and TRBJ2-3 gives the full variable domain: GAGVSQSPSNKVTEKGKDVELRCDPISGHTALYWYRQSLGQGLEFLIYFQGNSAPDKSGLPSDRFSAERTGGSVSTLTIQRTQQEDSAVYLCASSLASGGGQSDTQYFGPGTRLTVL.

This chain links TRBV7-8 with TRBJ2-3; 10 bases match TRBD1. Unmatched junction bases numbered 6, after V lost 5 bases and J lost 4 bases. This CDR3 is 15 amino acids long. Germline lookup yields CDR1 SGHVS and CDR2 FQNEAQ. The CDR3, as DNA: TGTGCCAGCAGCAGCCGGGACAGGGGCGCAGATACGCAGTATTTT. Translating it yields CASSSRDRGADTQYF.

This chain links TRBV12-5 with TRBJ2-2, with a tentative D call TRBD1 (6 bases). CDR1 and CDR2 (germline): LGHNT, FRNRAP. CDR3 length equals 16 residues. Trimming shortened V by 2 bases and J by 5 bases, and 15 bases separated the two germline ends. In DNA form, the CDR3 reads TGTGCTAGTGGTTTGCCCAGGGGAACAGCGACCGGGGAGCTGTTTTTT. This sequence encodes CASGLPRGTATGELFF.

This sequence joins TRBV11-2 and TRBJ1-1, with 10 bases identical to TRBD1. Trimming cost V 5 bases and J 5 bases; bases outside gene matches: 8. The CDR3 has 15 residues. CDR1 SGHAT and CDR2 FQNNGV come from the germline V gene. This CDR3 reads CASSIWTGGRTEAFF. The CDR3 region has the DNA TGTGCCAGCAGCATCTGGACAGGGGGGAGGACTGAAGCTTTCTTT.

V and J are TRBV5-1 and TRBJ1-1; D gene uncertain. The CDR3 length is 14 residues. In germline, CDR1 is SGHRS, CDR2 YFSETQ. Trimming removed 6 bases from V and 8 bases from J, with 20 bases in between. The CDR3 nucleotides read TGCGCCAGCAAGGCGGAACCCGATGTGTGGGAAGCTTTCTTT. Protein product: CASKAEPDVWEAFF.

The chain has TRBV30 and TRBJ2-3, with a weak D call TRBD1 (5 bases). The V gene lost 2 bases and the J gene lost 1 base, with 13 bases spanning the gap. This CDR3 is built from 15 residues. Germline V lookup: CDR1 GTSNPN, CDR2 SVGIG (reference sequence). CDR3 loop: CAWSLTRAGTDTQYF. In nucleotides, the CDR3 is TGTGCCTGGAGTTTAACCAGGGCTGGCACAGATACGCAGTATTTT.

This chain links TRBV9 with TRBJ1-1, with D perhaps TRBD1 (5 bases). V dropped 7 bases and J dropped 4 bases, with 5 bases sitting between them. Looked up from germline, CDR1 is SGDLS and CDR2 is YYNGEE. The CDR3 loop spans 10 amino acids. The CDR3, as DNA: TGTGCCAGCGGGGGCACTGAAGCTTTCTTT. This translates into CASGGTEAFF.

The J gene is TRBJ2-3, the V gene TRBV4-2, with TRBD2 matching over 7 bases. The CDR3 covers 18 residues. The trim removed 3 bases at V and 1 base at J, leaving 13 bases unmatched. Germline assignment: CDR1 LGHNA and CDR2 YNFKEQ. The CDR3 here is CASSQGVSGYVGTDTQYF. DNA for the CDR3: TGTGCCAGCAGCCAGGGGGTTAGCGGGTACGTCGGCACAGATACGCAGTATTTT.

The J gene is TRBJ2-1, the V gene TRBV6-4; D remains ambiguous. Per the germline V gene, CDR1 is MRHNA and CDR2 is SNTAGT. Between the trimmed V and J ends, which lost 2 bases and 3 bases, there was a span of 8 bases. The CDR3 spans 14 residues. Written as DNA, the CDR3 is TGTGCCAGCAGTGACGATGACGACTACAATGAGCAGTTCTTC. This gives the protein CASSDDDDYNEQFF.

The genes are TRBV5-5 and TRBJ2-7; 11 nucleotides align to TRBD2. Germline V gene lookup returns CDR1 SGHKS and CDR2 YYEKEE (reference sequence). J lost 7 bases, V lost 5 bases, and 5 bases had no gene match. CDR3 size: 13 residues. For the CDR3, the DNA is TGTGCCAGCAGTACTAGCGGGGGAAGGGAGCAGTACTTC. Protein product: CASSTSGGREQYF.

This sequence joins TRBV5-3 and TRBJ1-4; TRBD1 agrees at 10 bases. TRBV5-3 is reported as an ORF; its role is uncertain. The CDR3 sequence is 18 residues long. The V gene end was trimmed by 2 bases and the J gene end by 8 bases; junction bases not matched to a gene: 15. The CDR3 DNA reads TGTGCCAGAAGCTTCCAGACAGGGGGCGCCAGGGTGACCGAAAAACTGTTTTTT. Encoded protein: CARSFQTGGARVTEKLFF.

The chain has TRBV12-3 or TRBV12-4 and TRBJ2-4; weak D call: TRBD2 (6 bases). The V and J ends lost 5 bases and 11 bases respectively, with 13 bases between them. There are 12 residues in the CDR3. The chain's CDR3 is CASSRDSGLQYF. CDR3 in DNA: TGTGCCAGCAGTAGGGACTCCGGCCTTCAGTACTTC.

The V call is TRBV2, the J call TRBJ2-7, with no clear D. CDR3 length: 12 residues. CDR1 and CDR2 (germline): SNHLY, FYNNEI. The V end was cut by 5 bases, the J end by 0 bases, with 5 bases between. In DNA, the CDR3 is TGTGCCAGCAGTCAAAGCTCCTACGAGCAGTACGTC. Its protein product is CASSQSSYEQYV.

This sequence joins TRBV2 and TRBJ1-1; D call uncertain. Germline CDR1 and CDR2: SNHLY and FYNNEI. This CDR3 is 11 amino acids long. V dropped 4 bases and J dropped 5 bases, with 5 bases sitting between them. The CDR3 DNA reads TGTGCCAGCAGTGTAAAAACTGAAGCTTTCTTT. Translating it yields CASSVKTEAFF.

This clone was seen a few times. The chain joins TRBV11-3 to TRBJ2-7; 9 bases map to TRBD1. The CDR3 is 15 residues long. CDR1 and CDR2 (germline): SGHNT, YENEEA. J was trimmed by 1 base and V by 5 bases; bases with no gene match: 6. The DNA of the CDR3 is TGTGCCAGCAGCCCCGCCGGGACAGGGTCCTACGAGCAGTACTTC. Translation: CASSPAGTGSYEQYF.

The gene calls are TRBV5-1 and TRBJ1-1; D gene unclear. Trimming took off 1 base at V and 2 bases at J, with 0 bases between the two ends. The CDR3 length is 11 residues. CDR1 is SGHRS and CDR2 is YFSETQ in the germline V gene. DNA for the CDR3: TGCGCCAGCAGCTTGAACACTGAAGCTTTCTTT. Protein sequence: CASSLNTEAFF.

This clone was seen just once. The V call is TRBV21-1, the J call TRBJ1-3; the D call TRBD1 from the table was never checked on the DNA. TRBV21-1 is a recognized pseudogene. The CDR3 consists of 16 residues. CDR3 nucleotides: TGTGCCAGCAGCAAAGATGCAGGCCTAAAGATAAACACCATATATTTT. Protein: CASSKDAGLKINTIYF.